The 14 T cell receptor beta chains presented below share a single source sample, sequenced in a study of blood T cell repertoires in COVID-19. Assay: immunoSEQ multiplex PCR; the TCRdb copy retains only in-frame clones and omits some. Of about 380,000 clones in the sample, approximately 90% were seen once. Sample: PBMCs or T cells enriched from blood (not recorded which). The source of these receptors is a young woman who had recovered from COVID-19.

As to this clone: Other nucleotide sequences in the sample specify the same CDR3. This rearrangement joins TRBV9 to TRBJ2-7; no clear D gene. Germline-derived CDR1 and CDR2 are SGDLS and YYNGEE. Deletions cut 0 bases from V and 2 bases from J, with 6 bases between. This CDR3 has 13 residues. CDR3 DNA: TGTGCCAGCAGCGTAGACAGCCCCTACGAGCAGTACTTC. Translating gives CASSVDSPYEQYF.

The rearrangement links TRBV10-3 to TRBJ1-5; no firm D call. The germline CDR1 and CDR2 sequences are ENHRY and SYGVKD. Trimming removed 2 bases from V and 1 base from J, with 3 bases in between. The CDR3 sequence is 13 residues long. The CDR3 loop is CAISEGSNQPQHF. As DNA, the CDR3 is TGTGCCATCAGTGAGGGCAGCAATCAGCCCCAGCATTTT.

The chain's CDR3 is CASSQVRGSSTDTQYF. The DNA of the CDR3 is TGCGCCAGCAGCCAAGTAAGAGGCTCTAGCACAGATACGCAGTATTTT. The V call is TRBV4-1, the J call TRBJ2-3; unclear D gene. Trimming took off 1 base at V and 0 bases at J, with 11 bases between the two ends. Germline V gene sequence: CDR1 MGHRA, CDR2 YSYEKL. This CDR3 has 16 residues.

The chain joins TRBV7-2 to TRBJ2-3, with 7 bases aligning to TRBD2. Looked up from germline, CDR1 is SGHTA and CDR2 is FQGNSA. The CDR3 covers 17 residues. The V and J ends lost 4 bases and 0 bases, in that order; junction bases with no gene match: 10. The CDR3 DNA is TGTGCCAGCAGCTCCCTGCCTAGCGGTACTAGCACAGATACGCAGTATTTT. This sequence encodes CASSSLPSGTSTDTQYF.

J is TRBJ2-6 and V is TRBV4-2; 7 bases line up with TRBD1. CDR1 and CDR2 (germline): LGHNA, YNFKEQ. The CDR3 consists of 17 residues. V trimming: 1 base; J trimming: 0 bases; junction bases outside the gene matches: 3. The CDR3: CASSQAGTDSGANVLTF. DNA of the CDR3: TGTGCCAGCAGCCAAGCCGGGACAGACTCTGGGGCCAACGTCCTGACTTTC.

CDR3 nucleotides: TGTGCCAGCAGTTTCTTCGAGGCCCCCCGGGAAAAACTGTTTTTT. Residues: CASSFFEAPREKLFF. This rearrangement joins TRBV27 to TRBJ1-4; D is undetermined. Germline V CDR1 and CDR2: MNHEY, SMNVEV (reference sequence). Deletions cut 3 bases from V and 8 bases from J, with 16 bases between. This CDR3 is 15 amino acids long.

This chain joins TRBV27 and TRBJ2-5; 9 nucleotides line up with TRBD2. CDR1 MNHEY and CDR2 SMNVEV come from the germline V gene (reference sequence). V trimming: 6 bases; J trimming: 5 bases; junction bases outside the gene matches: 13. This CDR3 comprises 16 residues. The CDR3, as DNA: TGTGCCAGCAGCCTCTCAGCTAGCGGGGTAGATGAGACCCAGTACTTC. It codes for CASSLSASGVDETQYF.

This chain uses TRBV21-1 with TRBJ2-4; the table gives TRBD2 as D, unverified against the DNA. TRBV21-1 counts as a pseudogene. This CDR3 region has 15 residues. This CDR3 reads CASSKRGGTKNIQYF. The DNA for the CDR3 is TGTGCCAGCAGCAAAAGGGGGGGAACCAAAAACATTCAGTACTTC.

The chain carries TRBV6-6 and TRBJ2-7; D uncertain. The CDR3 runs 14 residues. V lost 0 bases, J lost 1 base, and 7 bases lay in between. Germline lookup yields CDR1 MNHNY and CDR2 SVGAGI (reference sequence). The CDR3 DNA reads TGTGCCAGCAGTTACTCTACAGTTTCCTACGAGCAGTACTTC. Its protein product is CASSYSTVSYEQYF.

The V gene is TRBV30, the J gene TRBJ2-2; D perhaps matches TRBD1 (6 bases). Trimming cost V 4 bases and J 3 bases, with 15 bases left between them. This CDR3 has 15 amino acids. Germline V gene lookup returns CDR1 GTSNPN and CDR2 SVGIG (reference sequence). The CDR3 DNA is TGTGCCTGGATTAATCCCAGGGGATACACCGGGGAGCTGTTTTTT. It translates to CAWINPRGYTGELFF.

The rearrangement links TRBV2 to TRBJ1-1, with D unclear. The CDR3 is made up of 15 amino acids. Trimming removed 2 bases at V and 1 base at J, with 11 bases between. The germline V gene encodes CDR1 SNHLY and CDR2 FYNNEI. CDR3 in DNA: TGTGCCAGCAGTGAATGGGAGGGAGGGAACACTGAAGCTTTCTTT. Translation: CASSEWEGGNTEAFF. Based on the CDR3 plus reference TRBV2 and TRBJ1-1, the full variable domain is EPEVTQTPSHQVTQMGQEVILRCVPISNHLYFYWYRQILGQKVEFLVSFYNNEISEKSEIFDDQFSVERPDGSNFTLKIRSTKLEDSAMYFCASSEWEGGNTEAFFGQGTRLTVV.

This chain connects TRBV9 to TRBJ2-7, with TRBD2 matching over 11 bases. The CDR3 totals 15 residues. The germline V gene encodes CDR1 SGDLS and CDR2 YYNGEE. Germline trimming cut 3 bases from V and 6 bases from J; bases unmatched to any gene: 8. The CDR3: CASSATSGGGIEQYF. The CDR3 coding sequence is TGTGCCAGCAGCGCAACTAGCGGGGGCGGGATCGAGCAGTACTTC.

This clone turned up a few times. The chain is built from TRBV5-1 and TRBJ2-2; 7 bases are shared with TRBD1. Germline CDR1 is SGHRS and CDR2 is YFSETQ. Trimming removed 4 bases from V and 4 bases from J; junction bases left unmatched: 4. CDR3 length: 14 residues. In DNA form, the CDR3 reads TGCGCCAGCAGCGGTAGGGGGCCCACCGGGGAGCTGTTTTTT. Translating it yields CASSGRGPTGELFF.

This clone has just one count. V and J are TRBV3-1 (or the pseudogene TRBV3-2) and TRBJ1-1, with D possibly matching TRBD1 (5 bases). Germline CDR1 is LGHDT and CDR2 is YNNKEL (reference sequence). CDR3 length: 13 residues. V gave up 5 bases and J gave up 4 bases, with 11 bases separating them. The CDR3 reads CASSSRGLTEAFF. DNA of the CDR3: TGTGCCAGCAGCTCGCGGGGCCTCACTGAAGCTTTCTTT.